Reported below is one T cell receptor (beta chain). The antigen remains undetermined. The data stem from a study of T cell responses to AZD1222 COVID-19 vaccine. General study findings and limits: Regions 160-218 and 743-854 dominated among vaccine-associated CD4 TCRs spanning spike.

The repertoire was sequenced with immunoSEQ multiplex PCR; TCRdb's copy has only in-frame clones and lacks some. The table records about 140,000 clones, roughly 90% of them present only once. CDR1 ENHRY and CDR2 SYGVKD come from the germline V gene. V was pared by 1 base and J by 8 bases, with 6 bases between. The CDR3 extends over 13 amino acids. The input for sequencing was peripheral blood, taken on day 0 of AZD1222 vaccination. This TCR came from an adult in good health. The chain uses TRBV10-3 and TRBJ1-6; no clear D. The CDR3 loop is CAISEYQDSPLHF. CDR3 coding DNA: TGTGCCATCAGTGAGTACCAGGATTCACCCCTCCACTTT.